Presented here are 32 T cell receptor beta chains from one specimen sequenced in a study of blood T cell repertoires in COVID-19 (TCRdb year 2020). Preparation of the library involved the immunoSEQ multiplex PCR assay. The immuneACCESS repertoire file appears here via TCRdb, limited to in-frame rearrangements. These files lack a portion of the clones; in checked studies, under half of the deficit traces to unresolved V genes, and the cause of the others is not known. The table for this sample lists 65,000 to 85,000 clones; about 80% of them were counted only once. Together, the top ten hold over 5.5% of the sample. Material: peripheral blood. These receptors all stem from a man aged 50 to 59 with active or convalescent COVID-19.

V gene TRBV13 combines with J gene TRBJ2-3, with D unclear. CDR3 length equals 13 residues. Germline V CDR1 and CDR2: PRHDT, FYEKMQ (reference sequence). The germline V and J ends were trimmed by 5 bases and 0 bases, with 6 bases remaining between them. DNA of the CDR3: TGTGCCAGCAGCCATTTTAGCACAGATACGCAGTATTTT. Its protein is CASSHFSTDTQYF.

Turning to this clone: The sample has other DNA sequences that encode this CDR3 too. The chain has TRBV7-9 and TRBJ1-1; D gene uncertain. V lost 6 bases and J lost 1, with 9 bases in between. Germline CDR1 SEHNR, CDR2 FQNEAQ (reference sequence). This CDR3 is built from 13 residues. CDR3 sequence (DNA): TGTGCCAGCAGACCAGACACGAACACTGAAGCTTTCTTT. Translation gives CASRPDTNTEAFF.

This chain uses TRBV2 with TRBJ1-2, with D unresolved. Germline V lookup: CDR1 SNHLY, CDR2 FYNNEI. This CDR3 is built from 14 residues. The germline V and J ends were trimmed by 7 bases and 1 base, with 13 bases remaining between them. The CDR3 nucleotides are TGTGCCAGCACCAACCCGGAGGTTAACTATGGCTACACCTTC. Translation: CASTNPEVNYGYTF.

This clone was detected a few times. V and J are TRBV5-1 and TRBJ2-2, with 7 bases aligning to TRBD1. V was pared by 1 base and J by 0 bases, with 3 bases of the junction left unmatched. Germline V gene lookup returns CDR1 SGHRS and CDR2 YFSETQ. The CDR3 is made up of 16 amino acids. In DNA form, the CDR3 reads TGCGCCAGCAGCTTGAGTACAGGGGCGAACACCGGGGAGCTGTTTTTT. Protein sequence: CASSLSTGANTGELFF.

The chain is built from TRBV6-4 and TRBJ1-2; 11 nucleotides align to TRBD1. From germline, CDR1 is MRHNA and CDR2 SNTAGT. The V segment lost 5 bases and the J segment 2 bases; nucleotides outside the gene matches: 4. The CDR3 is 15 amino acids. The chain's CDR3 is CASSPGTGGNYGYTF. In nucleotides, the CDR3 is TGTGCCAGCAGTCCCGGGACAGGGGGAAACTATGGCTACACCTTC.

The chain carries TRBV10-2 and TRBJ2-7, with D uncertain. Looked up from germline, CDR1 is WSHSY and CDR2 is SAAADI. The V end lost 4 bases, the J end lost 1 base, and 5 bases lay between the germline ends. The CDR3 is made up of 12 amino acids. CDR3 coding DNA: TGCGCCAGCAGTGTTCAGTCCTACGAGCAGTACTTC. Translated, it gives CASSVQSYEQYF.

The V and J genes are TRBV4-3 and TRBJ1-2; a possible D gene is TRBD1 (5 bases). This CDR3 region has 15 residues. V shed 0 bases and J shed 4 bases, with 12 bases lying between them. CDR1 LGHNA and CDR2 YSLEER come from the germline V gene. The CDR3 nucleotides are TGCGCCAGCAGCCAAGATGGGCAGGGCTCCTATGGCTACACCTTC. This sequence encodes CASSQDGQGSYGYTF.

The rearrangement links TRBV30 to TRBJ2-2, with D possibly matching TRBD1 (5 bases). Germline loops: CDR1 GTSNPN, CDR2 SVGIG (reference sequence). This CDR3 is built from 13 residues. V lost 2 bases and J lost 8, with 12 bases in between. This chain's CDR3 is CAWSTRQIGELFF. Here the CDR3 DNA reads TGTGCCTGGAGTACCCGACAGATTGGGGAGCTGTTTTTT. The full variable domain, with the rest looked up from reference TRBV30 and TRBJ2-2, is SQTIHQWPATLVQPVGSPLSLECTVEGTSNPNLYWYRQAAGRGLQLLFYSVGIGQISSEVPQNLSASRPQDRQFILSSKKLLLSDSGFYLCAWSTRQIGELFFGEGSRLTVL.

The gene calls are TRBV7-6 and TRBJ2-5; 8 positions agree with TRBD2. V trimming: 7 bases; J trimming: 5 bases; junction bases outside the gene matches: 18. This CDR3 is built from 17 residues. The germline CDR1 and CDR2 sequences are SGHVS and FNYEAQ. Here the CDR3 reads CASTVGRSGGLAETQYF. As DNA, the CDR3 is TGTGCCAGCACCGTCGGACGGAGCGGGGGCTTGGCGGAGACCCAGTACTTC.

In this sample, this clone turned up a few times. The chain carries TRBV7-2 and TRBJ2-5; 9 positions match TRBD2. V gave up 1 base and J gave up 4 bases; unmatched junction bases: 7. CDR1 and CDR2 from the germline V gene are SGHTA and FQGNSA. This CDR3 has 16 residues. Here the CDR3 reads CASSLDSGGSGETQYF. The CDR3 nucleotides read TGTGCCAGCAGCTTAGACAGCGGGGGGTCCGGAGAGACCCAGTACTTC.

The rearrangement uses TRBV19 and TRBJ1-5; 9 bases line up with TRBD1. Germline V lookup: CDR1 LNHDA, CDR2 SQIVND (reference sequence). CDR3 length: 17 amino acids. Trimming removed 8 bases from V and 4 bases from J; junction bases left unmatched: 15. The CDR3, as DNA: TGTGCCAGTTGCACAGGGGGCGCGGGGGTAGGGAATCAGCCCCAGCATTTT. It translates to CASCTGGAGVGNQPQHF.

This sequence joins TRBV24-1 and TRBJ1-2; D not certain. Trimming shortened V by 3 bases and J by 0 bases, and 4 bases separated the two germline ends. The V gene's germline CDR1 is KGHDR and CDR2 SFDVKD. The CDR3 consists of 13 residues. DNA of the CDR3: TGTGCCACCAGTGATACAGCTAACTATGGCTACACCTTC. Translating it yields CATSDTANYGYTF.

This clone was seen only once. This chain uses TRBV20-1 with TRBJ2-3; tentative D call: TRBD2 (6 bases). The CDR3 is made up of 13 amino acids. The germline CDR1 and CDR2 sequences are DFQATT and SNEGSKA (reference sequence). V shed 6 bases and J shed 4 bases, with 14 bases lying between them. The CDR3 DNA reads TGCAGTGCAAGTATCGGAGGGCCAGATACGCAGTATTTT. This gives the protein CSASIGGPDTQYF.

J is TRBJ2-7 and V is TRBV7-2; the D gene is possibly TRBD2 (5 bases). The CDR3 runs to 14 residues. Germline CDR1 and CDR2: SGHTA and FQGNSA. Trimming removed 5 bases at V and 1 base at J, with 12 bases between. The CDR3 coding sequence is TGTGCCAGCAGCCGCGACGGGAATTCCTACGAGCAGTACTTC. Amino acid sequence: CASSRDGNSYEQYF.

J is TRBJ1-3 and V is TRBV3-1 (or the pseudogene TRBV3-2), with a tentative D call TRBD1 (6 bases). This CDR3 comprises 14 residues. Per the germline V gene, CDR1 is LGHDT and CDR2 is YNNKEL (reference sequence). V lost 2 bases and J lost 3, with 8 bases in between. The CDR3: CASSQRQVGNTIYF. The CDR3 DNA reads TGTGCCAGCAGCCAACGACAGGTTGGAAACACCATATATTTT.

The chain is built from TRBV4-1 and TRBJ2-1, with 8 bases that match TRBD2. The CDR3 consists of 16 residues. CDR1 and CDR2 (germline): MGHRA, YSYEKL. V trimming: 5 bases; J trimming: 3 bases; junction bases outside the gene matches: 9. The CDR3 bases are TGCGCCAGCAGCGGGGCCTCAGCGGGGGACTACAATGAGCAGTTCTTC. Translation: CASSGASAGDYNEQFF.

DNA for the CDR3: TGTGCCAGCAGCTTAGTCGAGGTTGGCTACACCTTC. Translated, it gives CASSLVEVGYTF. The genes are TRBV7-9 and TRBJ1-2; D gene uncertain. The CDR3 contains 12 residues. The V gene's germline CDR1 is SEHNR and CDR2 FQNEAQ (reference sequence). The V end lost 1 base, the J end lost 7 bases, and 7 bases lay between the germline ends. The entire variable domain, with the rest obtained from reference TRBV7-9 and TRBJ1-2, is as follows: DTGVSQNPRHKITKRGQNVTFRCDPISEHNRLYWYRQTLGQGPEFLTYFQNEAQLEKSRLLSDRFSAERPKGSFSTLEIQRTEQGDSAMYLCASSLVEVGYTFGSGTRLTVV.

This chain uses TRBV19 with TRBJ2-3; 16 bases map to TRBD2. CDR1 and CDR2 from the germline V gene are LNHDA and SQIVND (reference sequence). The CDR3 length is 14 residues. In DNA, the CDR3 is TGTGCTACCGGGACTAGCGGGGGGGCAGATACGCAGTATTTT. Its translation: CATGTSGGADTQYF.

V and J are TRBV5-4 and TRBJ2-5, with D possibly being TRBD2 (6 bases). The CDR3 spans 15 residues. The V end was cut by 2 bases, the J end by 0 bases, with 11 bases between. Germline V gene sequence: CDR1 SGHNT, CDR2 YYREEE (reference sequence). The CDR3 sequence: CASSFVADNQETQYF. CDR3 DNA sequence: TGTGCCAGCAGCTTTGTAGCGGACAACCAAGAGACCCAGTACTTC.

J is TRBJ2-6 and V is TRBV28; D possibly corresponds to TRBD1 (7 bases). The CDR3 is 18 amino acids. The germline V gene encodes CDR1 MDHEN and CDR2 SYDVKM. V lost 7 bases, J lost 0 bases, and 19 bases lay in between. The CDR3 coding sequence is TGTGCCAGCACCCCAGGGGGGACGTCATTCTCTGGGGCCAACGTCCTGACTTTC. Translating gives CASTPGGTSFSGANVLTF.

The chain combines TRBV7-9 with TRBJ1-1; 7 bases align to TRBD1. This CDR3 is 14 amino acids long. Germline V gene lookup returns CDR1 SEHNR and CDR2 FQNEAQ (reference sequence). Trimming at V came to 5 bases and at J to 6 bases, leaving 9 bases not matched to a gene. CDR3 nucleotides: TGTGCCAGCAGCCCGCCGGGACAGTCCGCTGAAGCTTTCTTT. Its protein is CASSPPGQSAEAFF.

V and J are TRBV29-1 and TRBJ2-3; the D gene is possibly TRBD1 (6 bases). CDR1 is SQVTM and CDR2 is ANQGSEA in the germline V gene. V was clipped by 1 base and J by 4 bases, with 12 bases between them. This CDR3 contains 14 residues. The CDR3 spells CSVEVVRGADTQYF. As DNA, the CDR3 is TGCAGCGTTGAAGTTGTCAGGGGTGCAGATACGCAGTATTTT.

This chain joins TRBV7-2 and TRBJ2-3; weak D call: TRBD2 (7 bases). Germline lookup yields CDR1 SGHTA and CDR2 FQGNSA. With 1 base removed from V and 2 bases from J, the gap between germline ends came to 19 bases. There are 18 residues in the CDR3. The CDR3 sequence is CASSLVVGASGITDTQYF. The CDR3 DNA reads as TGTGCCAGCAGCTTAGTGGTGGGGGCTAGCGGAATCACAGATACGCAGTATTTT.

CDR3 sequence (DNA): TGTGCCAGCTCGGGGGGATTTAGGGCAGATACGCAGTATTTT. The encoded protein is CASSGGFRADTQYF. The chain joins TRBV3-1 (or the pseudogene TRBV3-2) to TRBJ2-3; TRBD2 aligns across 7 bases. Germline CDR1 and CDR2: LGHDT and YNNKEL (reference sequence). J lost 4 bases, V lost 8 bases, and 9 bases had no gene match. The CDR3 contains 14 residues.

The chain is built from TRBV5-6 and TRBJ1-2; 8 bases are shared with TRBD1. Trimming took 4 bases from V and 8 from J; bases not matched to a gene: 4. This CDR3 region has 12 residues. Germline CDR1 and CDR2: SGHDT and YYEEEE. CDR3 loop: CASSRRTGGYTF. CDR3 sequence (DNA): TGTGCCAGCAGCCGCCGGACAGGGGGCTACACCTTC.

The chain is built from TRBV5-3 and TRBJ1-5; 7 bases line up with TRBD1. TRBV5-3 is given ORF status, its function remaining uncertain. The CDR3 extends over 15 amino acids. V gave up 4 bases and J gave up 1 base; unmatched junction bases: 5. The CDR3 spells CARSSPGQSNQPQHF. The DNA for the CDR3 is TGTGCCAGAAGCAGTCCGGGACAGAGCAATCAGCCCCAGCATTTT.

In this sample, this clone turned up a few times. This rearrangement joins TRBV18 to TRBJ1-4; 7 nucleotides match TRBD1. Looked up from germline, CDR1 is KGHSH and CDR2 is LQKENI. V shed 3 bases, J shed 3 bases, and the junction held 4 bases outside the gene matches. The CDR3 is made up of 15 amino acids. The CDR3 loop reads CASSPPGTANEKLFF. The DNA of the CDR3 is TGTGCCAGCTCACCCCCGGGGACAGCTAATGAAAAACTGTTTTTT.

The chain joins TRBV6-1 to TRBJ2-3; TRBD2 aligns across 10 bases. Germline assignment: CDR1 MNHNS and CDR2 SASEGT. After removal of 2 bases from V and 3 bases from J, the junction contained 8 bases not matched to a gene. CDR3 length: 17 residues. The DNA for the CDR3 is TGTGCCAGCAGTGAATTATCTAGCGGGGGAAGGACAGATACGCAGTATTTT. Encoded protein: CASSELSSGGRTDTQYF.

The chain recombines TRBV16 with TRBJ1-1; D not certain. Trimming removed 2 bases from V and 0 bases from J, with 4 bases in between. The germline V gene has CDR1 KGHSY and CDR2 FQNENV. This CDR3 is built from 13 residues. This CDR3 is CASSQGMNTEAFF. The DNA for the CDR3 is TGTGCCAGCAGCCAAGGCATGAACACTGAAGCTTTCTTT.

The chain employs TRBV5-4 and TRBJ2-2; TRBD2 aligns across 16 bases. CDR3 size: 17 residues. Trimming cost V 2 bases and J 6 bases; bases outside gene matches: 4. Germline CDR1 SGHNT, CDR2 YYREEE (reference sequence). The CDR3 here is CASSFSGTSGGAGELFF. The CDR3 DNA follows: TGTGCCAGCAGCTTTTCTGGGACTAGCGGGGGGGCCGGGGAGCTGTTTTTT.

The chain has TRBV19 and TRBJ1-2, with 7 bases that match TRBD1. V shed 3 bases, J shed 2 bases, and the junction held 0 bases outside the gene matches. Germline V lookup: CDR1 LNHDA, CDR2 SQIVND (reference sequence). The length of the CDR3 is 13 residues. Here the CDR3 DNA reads TGTGCCAGTAGTATGGGACAGAACTATGGCTACACCTTC. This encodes CASSMGQNYGYTF.

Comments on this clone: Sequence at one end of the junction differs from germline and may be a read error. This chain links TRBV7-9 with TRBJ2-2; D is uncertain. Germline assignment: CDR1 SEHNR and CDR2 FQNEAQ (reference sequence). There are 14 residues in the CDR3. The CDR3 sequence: CASSPTMNSGELFF. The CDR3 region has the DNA TGTGCCAGCAGCCCGACAATGAACAGCGGGGAGCTGTTTTTT.